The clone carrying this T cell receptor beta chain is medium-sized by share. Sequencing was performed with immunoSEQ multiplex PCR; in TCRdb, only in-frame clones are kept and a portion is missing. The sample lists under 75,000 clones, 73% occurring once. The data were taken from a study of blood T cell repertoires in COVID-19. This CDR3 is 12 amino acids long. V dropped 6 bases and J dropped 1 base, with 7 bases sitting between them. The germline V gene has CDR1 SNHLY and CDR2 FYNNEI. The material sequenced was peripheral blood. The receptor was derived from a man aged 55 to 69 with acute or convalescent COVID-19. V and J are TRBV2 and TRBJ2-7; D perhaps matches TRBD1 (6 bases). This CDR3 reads CASSDRSYEQYF. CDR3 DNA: TGTGCCAGCAGCGACAGGTCCTACGAGCAGTACTTC.